This T cell receptor beta chain was found in a study of response to subunit inactivated influenza vaccine (dated 2018 in TCRdb). Turning to the overall study: Deep quantitative T cell receptor repertoire profiling was used in the study to track responses to a trivalent subunit inactivated influenza vaccine.

General conclusions and limits of the study: It was suggested by the authors that each seasonal influenza vaccination may recruit only a limited number of new T cells.

Including cysteine and phenylalanine, the CDR3 has 14 amino acids. The retained sequence is limited to the CDR3, 42 bases, with the frame set at the first base. The germline V gene (reference sequence) provides CDR1 MNHEY and CDR2 SMNVEV. Trimming removed 0 bases from V and 4 bases from J, leaving 7 bases between the germline ends. The library relied on RT-PCR. The sample was run on an Illumina HiSeq 2500. Through fastp at Q25 and MiXCR, TCRdb rebuilt clones from the public reads, retaining in-frame beta chains. Rows matching on CDR3 protein sequence are summarized as one entry with the most common DNA and genes. The sample includes hundreds of thousands of distinct CDR3 sequences, with approximately 7.1% observed a single time. Of the sample, 13% is held by the ten largest clones. This clonotype was detected a few times. Its antigen is not yet known. Per-nucleotide qualities are absent, and no much larger clonotype sits a single base away.

The sequence was collected from a man aged 50 to 69 who received an inactivated influenza vaccine. Donor details come from another sample of the same person, matched by shared clones. The chain is made from TRBV27 and TRBJ1-5, with the identity of the D gene unclear. The sample was PBMCs from blood, taken around 25 months after vaccination. The CDR3 protein sequence reads: CASSLSRQNQPQHF. In nucleotide form, the sequence is TGTGCCAGCAGTTTATCCCGGCAGAATCAGCCCCAGCATTTT.